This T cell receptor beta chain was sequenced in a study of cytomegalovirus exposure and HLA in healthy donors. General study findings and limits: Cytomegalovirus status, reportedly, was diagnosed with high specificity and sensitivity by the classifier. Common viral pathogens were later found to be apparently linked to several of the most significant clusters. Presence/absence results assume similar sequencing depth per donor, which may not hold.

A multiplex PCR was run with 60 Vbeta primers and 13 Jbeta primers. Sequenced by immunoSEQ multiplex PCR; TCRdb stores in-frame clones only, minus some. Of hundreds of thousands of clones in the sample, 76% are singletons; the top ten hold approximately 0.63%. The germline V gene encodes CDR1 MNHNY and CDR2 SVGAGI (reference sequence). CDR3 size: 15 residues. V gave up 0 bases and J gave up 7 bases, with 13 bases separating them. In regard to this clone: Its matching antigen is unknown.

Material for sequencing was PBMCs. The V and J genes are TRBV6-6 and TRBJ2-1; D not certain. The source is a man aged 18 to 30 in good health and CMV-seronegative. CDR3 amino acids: CASSYSIILRNEQFF. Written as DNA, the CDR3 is TGTGCCAGCAGTTACTCGATCATACTCCGGAATGAGCAGTTCTTC.